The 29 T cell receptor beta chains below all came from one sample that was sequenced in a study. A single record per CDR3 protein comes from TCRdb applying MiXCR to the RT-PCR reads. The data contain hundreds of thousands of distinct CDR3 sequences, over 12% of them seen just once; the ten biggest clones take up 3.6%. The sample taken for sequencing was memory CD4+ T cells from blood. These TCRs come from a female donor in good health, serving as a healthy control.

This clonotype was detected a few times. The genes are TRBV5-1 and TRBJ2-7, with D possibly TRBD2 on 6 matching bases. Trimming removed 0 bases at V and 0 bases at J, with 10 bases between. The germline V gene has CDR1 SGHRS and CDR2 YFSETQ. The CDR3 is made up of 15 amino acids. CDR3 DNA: TGCGCCAGCAGCTTGGCCGCGGGATTCTCCTACGAGCAGTACTTC. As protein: CASSLAAGFSYEQYF. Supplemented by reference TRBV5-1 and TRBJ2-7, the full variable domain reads KAGVTQTPRYLIKTRGQQVTLSCSPISGHRSVSWYQQTPGQGLQFLFEYFSETQRNKGNFPGRFSGRQFSNSRSEMNVSTLELGDSALYLCASSLAAGFSYEQYFGPGTRLTVT.

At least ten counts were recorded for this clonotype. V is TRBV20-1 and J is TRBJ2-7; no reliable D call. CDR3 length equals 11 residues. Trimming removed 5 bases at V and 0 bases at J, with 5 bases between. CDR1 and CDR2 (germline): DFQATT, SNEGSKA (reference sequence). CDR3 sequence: CSAASSYEQYF. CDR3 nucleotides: TGCAGTGCTGCCAGCTCCTACGAGCAGTACTTC.

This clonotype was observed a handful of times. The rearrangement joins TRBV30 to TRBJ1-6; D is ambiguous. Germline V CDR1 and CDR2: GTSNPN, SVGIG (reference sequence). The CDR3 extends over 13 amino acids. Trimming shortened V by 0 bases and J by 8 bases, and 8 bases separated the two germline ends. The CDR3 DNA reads TGTGCCTGGAGTGTACTTCTGGATTCACCCCTCCACTTT. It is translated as CAWSVLLDSPLHF.

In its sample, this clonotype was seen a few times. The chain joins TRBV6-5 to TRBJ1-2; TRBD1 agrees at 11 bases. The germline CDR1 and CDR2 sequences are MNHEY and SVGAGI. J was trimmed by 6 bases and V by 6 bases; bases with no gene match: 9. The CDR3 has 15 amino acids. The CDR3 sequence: CASSLQGQGGNGYTF. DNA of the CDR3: TGTGCCAGCAGCCTGCAGGGACAGGGGGGCAATGGCTACACCTTC.

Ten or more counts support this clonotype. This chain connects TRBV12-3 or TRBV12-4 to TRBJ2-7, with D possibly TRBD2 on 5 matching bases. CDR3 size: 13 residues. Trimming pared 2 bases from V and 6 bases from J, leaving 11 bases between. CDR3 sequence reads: CASSLSTGSEQYF. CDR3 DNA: TGTGCCAGCAGTTTATCTACGGGGAGCGAGCAGTACTTC.

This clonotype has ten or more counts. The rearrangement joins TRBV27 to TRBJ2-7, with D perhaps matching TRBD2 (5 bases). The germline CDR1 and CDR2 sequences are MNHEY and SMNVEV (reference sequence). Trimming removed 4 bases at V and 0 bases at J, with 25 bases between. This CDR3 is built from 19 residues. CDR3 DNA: TGTGCCAGCAGTTCCTCTCTACACTCGTTCGGGGAATTCTCCTACGAGCAGTACTTC. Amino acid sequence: CASSSSLHSFGEFSYEQYF.

The CDR3 DNA is TGTGCCAGCTCACCAGCGGGGGCGGCAGGGAGTAGCTATGGCTACACCTTC. Its translation: CASSPAGAAGSSYGYTF. The chain links TRBV18 to TRBJ1-2; D is perhaps TRBD1 (6 bases). The V and J ends lost 2 bases and 4 bases respectively, with 20 bases between them. Germline values: CDR1 KGHSH, CDR2 LQKENI. The CDR3 is made up of 17 amino acids.

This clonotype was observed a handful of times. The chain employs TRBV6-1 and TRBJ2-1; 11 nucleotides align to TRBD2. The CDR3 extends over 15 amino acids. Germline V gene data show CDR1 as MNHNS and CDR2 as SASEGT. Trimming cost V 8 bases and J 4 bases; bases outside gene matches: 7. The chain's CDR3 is CASVSGTSGYNEQFF. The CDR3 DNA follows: TGTGCCAGCGTTTCCGGGACTAGCGGTTACAATGAGCAGTTCTTC.

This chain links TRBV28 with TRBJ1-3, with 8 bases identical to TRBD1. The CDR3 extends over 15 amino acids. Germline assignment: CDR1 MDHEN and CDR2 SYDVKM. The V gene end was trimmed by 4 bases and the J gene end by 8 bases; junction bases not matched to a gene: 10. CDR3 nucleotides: TGTGCCAGCAGTTCCACCGGGACAGGAGGATACACCATATATTTT. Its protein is CASSSTGTGGYTIYF.

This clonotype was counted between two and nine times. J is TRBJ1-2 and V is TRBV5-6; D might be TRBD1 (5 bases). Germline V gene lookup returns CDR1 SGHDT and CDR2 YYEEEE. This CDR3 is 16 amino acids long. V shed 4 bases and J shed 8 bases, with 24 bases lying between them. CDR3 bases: TGTGCCAGCAGCCCCGATATAACAGGAAGACGGGGAGGCTACACCTTC. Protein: CASSPDITGRRGGYTF. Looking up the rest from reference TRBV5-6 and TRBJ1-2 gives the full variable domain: DAGVTQSPTHLIKTRGQQVTLRCSPKSGHDTVSWYQQALGQGPQFIFQYYEEEERQRGNFPDRFSGHQFPNYSSELNVNALLLGDSALYLCASSPDITGRRGGYTFGSGTRLTVV.

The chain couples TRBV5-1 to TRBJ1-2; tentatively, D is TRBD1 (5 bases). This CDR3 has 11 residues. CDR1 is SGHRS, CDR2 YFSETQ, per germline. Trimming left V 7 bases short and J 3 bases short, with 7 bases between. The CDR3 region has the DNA TGCGCCAGCCGCAGGGACTATGGCTACACCTTC. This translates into CASRRDYGYTF.

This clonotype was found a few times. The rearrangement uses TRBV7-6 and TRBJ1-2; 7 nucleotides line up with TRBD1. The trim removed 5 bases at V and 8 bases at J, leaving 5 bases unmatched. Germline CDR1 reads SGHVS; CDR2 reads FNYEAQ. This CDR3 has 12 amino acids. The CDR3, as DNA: TGTGCCAGCAGCGGGGACAGACGCGGCTACACCTTC. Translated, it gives CASSGDRRGYTF.

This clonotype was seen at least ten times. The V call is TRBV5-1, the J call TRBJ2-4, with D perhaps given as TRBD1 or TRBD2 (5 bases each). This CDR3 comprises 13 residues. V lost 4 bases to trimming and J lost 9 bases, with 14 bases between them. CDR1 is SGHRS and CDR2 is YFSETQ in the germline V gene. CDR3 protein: CASSGDGTGIQYF. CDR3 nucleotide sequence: TGCGCCAGCAGCGGGGACGGGACGGGCATTCAGTACTTC. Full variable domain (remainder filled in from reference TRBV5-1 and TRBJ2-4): KAGVTQTPRYLIKTRGQQVTLSCSPISGHRSVSWYQQTPGQGLQFLFEYFSETQRNKGNFPGRFSGRQFSNSRSEMNVSTLELGDSALYLCASSGDGTGIQYFGAGTRLSVL.

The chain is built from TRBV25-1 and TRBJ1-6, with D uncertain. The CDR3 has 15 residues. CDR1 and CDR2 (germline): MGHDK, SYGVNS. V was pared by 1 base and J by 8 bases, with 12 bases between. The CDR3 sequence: CASSESGPPDSPLHF. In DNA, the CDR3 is TGTGCCAGCAGTGAATCTGGCCCACCCGATTCACCCCTCCACTTT.

The CDR3 DNA reads TGCGCCAGCAGCTCAACGGGACAACCTAATCAGCCCCAGCATTTT. Protein sequence: CASSSTGQPNQPQHF. The rearrangement uses TRBV5-1 and TRBJ1-5, with D possibly being TRBD1 (6 bases). The CDR3 has 15 amino acids. The V end was cut by 3 bases, the J end by 4 bases, with 14 bases between. Germline-derived CDR1 and CDR2 are SGHRS and YFSETQ.

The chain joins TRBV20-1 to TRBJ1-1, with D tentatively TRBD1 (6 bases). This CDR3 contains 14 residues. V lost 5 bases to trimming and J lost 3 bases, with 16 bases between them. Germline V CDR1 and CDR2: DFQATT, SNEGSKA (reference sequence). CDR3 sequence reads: CSAPPWEGDTEAFF. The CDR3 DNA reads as TGCAGTGCTCCCCCCTGGGAGGGGGACACTGAAGCTTTCTTT.

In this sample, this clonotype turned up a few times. The CDR3 loop reads CASSAYSGNTIYF. CDR3 nucleotide sequence: TGTGCCAGCAGCGCCTACAGTGGAAACACCATATATTTT. The rearrangement joins TRBV7-2 to TRBJ1-3; unclear D gene. This CDR3 comprises 13 residues. CDR1 is SGHTA, CDR2 FQGNSA, per germline. Trimming removed 5 bases at V and 3 bases at J, with 8 bases between.

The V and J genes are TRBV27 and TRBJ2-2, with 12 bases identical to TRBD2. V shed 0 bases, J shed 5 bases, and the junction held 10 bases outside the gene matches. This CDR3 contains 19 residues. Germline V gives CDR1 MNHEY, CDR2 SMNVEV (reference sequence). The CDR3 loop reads CASSLSRRLAGVGTGELFF. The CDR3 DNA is TGTGCCAGCAGTTTATCCCGTCGACTAGCGGGAGTTGGTACCGGGGAGCTGTTTTTT.

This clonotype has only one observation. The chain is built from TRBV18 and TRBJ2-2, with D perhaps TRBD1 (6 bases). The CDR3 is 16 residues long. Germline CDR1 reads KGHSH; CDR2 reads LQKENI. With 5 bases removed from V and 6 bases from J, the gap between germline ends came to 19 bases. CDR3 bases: TGTGCCAGCTCATCTCAGACAGGTCCATCAGCCGGGGAGCTGTTTTTT. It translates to CASSSQTGPSAGELFF. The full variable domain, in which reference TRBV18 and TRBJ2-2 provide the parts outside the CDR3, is NAGVMQNPRHLVRRRGQEARLRCSPMKGHSHVYWYRQLPEEGLKFMVYLQKENIIDESGMPKERFSAEFPKEGPSILRIQQVVRGDSAAYFCASSSQTGPSAGELFFGEGSRLTVL.

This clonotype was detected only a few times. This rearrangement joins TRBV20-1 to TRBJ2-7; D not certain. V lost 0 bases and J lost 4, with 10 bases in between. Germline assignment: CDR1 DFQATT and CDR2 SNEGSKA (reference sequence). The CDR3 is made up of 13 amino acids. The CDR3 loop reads CSARELGSYEQYF. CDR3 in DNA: TGCAGTGCTAGAGAATTGGGCAGTTACGAGCAGTACTTC.

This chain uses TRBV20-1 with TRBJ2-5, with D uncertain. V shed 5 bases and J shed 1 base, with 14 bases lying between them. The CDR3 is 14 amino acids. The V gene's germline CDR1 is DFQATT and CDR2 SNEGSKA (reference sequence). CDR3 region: CSASEAIGQETQYF. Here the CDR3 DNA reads TGCAGTGCTTCCGAGGCAATAGGCCAAGAGACCCAGTACTTC.

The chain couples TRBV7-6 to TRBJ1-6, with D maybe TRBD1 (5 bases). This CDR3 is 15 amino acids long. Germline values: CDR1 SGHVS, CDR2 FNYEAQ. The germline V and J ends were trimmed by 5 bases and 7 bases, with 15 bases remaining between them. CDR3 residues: CASSPSGGGNSPLHF. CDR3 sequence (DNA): TGTGCCAGCAGCCCCTCGGGGGGTGGGAATTCACCCCTCCACTTT.

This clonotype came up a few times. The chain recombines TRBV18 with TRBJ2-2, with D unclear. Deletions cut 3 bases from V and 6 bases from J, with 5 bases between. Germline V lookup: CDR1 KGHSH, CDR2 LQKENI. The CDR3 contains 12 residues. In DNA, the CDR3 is TGTGCCAGCTCACCTGCTGCCGGGGAGCTGTTTTTT. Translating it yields CASSPAAGELFF.

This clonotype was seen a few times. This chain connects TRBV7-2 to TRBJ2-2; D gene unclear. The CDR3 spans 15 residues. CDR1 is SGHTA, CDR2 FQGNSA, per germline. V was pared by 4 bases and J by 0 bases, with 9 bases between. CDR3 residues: CASSSEPANTGELFF. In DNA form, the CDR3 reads TGTGCCAGCAGCTCTGAACCCGCGAACACCGGGGAGCTGTTTTTT.

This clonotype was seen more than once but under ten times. CDR3: CASGYRGLGFTGTEAFF. For the CDR3, the DNA is TGTGCCAGCGGATACAGGGGGCTTGGCTTTACAGGCACTGAAGCTTTCTTT. The chain employs TRBV6-2 or TRBV6-3 and TRBJ1-1; 9 positions match TRBD1. V shed 8 bases and J 4 bases; nucleotides not matched to a gene: 17. The germline CDR1 and CDR2 sequences are MNHEY and SVGEGT. The CDR3 is made up of 17 amino acids.

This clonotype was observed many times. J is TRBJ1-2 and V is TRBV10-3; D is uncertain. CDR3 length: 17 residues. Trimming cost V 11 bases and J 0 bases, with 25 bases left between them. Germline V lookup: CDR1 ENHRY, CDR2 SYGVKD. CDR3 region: CAARGRFETIANYGYTF. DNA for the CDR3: TGTGCCGCTAGAGGACGGTTTGAAACTATCGCTAACTATGGCTACACCTTC.

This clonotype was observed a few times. The DNA for the CDR3 is TGCGCCAGCAGCCGGGGTAGCGGGGGGGTCTACGAGCAGTACTTC. This encodes CASSRGSGGVYEQYF. The rearrangement uses TRBV4-3 and TRBJ2-7, with 11 bases identical to TRBD2. V was clipped by 4 bases and J by 3 bases; unmatched bases: 5. The germline gives CDR1 LGHNA, CDR2 YSLEER. The CDR3 length is 15 residues.

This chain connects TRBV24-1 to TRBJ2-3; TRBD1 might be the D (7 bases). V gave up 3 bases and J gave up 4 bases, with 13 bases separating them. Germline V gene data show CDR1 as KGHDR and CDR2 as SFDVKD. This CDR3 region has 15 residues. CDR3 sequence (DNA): TGTGCCACCAGTGATGTTACCAGGGGGGCAGATACGCAGTATTTT. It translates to CATSDVTRGADTQYF.

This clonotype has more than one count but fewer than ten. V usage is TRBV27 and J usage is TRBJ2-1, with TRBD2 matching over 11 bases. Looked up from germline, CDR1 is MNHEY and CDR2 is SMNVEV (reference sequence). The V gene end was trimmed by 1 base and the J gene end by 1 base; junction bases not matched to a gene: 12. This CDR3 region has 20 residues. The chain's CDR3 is CASSLFSSGRSPGSYNEQFF. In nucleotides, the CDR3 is TGTGCCAGCAGTTTATTCTCTAGCGGGAGGTCTCCCGGATCCTACAATGAGCAGTTCTTC.